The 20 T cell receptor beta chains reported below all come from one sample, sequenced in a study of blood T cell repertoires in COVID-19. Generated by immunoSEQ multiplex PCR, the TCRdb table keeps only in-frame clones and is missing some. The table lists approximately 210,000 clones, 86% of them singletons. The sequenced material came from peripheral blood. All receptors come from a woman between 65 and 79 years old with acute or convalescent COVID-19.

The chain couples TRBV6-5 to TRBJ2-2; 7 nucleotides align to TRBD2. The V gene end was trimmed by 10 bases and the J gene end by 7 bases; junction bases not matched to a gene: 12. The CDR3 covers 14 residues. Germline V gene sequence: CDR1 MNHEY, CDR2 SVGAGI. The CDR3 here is CATKSGGILGELFF. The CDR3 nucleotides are TGTGCCACGAAGTCGGGGGGTATTCTCGGGGAGCTGTTTTTT.

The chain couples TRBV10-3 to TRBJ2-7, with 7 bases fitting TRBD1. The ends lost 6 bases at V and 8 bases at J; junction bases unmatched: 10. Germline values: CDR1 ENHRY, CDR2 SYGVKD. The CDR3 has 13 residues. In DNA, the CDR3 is TGTGCCATCAGATGGGACAGCCTTAGGCAGCAGTACTTC. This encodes CAIRWDSLRQQYF.

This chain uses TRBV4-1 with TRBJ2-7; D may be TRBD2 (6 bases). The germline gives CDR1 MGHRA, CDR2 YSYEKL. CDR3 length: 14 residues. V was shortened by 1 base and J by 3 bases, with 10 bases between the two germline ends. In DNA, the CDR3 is TGCGCCAGCAGCCAAGCCGAGACTAGCTACGAGCAGTACTTC. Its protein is CASSQAETSYEQYF.

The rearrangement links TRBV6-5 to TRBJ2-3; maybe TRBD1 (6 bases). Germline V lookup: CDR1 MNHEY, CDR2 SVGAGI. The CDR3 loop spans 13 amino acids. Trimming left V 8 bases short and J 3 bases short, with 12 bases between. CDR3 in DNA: TGTGCCAGCCCCCAAGGGGGAACAGATACGCAGTATTTT. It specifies CASPQGGTDTQYF.

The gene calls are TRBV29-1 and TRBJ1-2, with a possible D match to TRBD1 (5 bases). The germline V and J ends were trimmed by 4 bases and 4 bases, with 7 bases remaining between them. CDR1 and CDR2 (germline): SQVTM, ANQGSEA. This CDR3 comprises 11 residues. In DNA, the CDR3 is TGCAGCGTTGGGACACTCTATGGCTACACCTTC. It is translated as CSVGTLYGYTF.

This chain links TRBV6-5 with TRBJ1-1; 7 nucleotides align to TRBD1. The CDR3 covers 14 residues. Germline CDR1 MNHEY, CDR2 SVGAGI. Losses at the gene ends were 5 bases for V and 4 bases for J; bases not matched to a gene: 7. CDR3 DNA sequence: TGTGCCAGCAGTCGGGTGGCAGGGGGCACTGAAGCTTTCTTT. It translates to CASSRVAGGTEAFF.

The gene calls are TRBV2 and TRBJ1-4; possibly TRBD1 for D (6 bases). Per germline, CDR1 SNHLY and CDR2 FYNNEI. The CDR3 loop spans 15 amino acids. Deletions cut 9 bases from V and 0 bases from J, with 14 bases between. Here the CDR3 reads CASNRQAATNEKLFF. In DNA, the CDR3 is TGTGCCAGTAATAGACAGGCTGCAACTAATGAAAAACTGTTTTTT.

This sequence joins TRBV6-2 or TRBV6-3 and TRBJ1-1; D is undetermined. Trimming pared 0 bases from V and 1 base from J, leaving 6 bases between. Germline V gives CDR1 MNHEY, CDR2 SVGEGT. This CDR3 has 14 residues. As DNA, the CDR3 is TGTGCCAGCAGTTACTCCTACAGGAACACTGAAGCTTTCTTT. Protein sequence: CASSYSYRNTEAFF.

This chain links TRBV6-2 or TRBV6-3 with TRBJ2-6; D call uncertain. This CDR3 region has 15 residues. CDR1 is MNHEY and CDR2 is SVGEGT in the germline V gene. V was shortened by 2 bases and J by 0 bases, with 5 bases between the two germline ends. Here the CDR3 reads CASSYGSSGANVLTF. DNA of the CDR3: TGTGCCAGCAGTTACGGCAGCTCTGGGGCCAACGTCCTGACTTTC.

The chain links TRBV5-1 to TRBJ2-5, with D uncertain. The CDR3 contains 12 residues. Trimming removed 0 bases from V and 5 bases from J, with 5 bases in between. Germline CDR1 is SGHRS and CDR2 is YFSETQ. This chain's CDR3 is CASSLARETQYF. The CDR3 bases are TGCGCCAGCAGCTTGGCCCGGGAGACCCAGTACTTC.

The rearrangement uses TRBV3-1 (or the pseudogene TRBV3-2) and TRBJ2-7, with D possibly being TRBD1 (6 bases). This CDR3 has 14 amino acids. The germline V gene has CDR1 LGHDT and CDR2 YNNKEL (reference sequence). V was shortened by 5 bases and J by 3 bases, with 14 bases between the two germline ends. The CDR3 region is CASSLTGTGYEQYF. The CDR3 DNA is TGTGCCAGCAGCTTAACAGGGACGGGCTACGAGCAGTACTTC.

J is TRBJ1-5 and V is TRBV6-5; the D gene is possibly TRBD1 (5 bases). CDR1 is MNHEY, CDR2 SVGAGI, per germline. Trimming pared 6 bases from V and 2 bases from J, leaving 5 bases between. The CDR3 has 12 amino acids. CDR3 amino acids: CASSRGNQPQHF. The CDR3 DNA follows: TGTGCCAGCAGCAGGGGCAATCAGCCCCAGCATTTT.

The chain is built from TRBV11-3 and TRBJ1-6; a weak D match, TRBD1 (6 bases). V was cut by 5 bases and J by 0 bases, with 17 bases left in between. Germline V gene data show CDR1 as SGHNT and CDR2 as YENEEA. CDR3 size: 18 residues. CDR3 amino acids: CASSPRTALSSYNSPLHF. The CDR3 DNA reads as TGTGCCAGCAGCCCTAGGACAGCCTTGAGCTCCTATAATTCACCCCTCCACTTT.

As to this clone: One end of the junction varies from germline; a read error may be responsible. The CDR3 nucleotides read TGTGCCAGCAGTTTAACCGGGAGCCAAGGTAGTGAGCAGTTCTTC. Translated: CASSLTGSQGSEQFF. The V call is TRBV7-3, the J call TRBJ2-1; TRBD2 is a possible D gene (6 bases). The germline V gene encodes CDR1 SGHTA and CDR2 FQGTGA. The CDR3 runs 15 residues.

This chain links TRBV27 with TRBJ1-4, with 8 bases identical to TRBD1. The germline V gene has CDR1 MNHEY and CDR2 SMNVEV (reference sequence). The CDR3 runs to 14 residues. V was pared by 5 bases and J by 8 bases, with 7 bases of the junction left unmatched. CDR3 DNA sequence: TGTGCCAGCAGTCCCCGACAGGGGCGCGAAAAACTGTTTTTT. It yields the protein CASSPRQGREKLFF.

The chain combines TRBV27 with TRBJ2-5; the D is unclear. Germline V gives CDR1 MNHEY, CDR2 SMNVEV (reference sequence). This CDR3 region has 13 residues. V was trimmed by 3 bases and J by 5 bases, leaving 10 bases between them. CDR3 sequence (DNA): TGTGCCAGCAGTTTCGGCGGTAGGGAGACCCAGTACTTC. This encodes CASSFGGRETQYF.

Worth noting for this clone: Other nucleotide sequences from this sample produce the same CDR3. CDR3 in DNA: TGTGCCAGCTCACCATCTTCCTACGAGCAGTACTTC. This encodes CASSPSSYEQYF. The V and J genes are TRBV18 and TRBJ2-7; D unresolved. The CDR3 extends over 12 amino acids. Germline V lookup: CDR1 KGHSH, CDR2 LQKENI. The ends were cut back, 2 bases at V and 1 base at J, with 3 bases in the middle.

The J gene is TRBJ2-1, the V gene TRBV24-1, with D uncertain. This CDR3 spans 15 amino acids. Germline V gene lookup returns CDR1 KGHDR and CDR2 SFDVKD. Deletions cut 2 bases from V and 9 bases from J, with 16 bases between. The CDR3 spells CATSDSRSQSREQFF. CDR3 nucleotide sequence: TGTGCCACCAGTGATTCCAGGTCACAGTCACGTGAGCAGTTCTTC.

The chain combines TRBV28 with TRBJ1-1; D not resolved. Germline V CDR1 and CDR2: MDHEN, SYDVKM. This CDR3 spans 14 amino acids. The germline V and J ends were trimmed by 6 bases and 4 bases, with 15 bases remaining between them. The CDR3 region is CASRAGGLGTEAFF. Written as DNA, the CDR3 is TGTGCCAGCAGGGCCGGCGGGCTGGGCACTGAAGCTTTCTTT. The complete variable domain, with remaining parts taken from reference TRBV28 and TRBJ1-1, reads DVKVTQSSRYLVKRTGEKVFLECVQDMDHENMFWYRQDPGLGLRLIYFSYDVKMKEKGDIPEGYSVSREKKERFSLILESASTNQTSMYLCASRAGGLGTEAFFGQGTRLTVV.

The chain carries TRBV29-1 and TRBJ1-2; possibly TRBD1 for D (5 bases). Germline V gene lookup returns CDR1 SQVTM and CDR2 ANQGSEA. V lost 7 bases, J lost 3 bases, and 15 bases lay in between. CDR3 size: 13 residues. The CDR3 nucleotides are TGCAGCGCCTCTCCCGGGGGTTACTATGGCTACACCTTC. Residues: CSASPGGYYGYTF.